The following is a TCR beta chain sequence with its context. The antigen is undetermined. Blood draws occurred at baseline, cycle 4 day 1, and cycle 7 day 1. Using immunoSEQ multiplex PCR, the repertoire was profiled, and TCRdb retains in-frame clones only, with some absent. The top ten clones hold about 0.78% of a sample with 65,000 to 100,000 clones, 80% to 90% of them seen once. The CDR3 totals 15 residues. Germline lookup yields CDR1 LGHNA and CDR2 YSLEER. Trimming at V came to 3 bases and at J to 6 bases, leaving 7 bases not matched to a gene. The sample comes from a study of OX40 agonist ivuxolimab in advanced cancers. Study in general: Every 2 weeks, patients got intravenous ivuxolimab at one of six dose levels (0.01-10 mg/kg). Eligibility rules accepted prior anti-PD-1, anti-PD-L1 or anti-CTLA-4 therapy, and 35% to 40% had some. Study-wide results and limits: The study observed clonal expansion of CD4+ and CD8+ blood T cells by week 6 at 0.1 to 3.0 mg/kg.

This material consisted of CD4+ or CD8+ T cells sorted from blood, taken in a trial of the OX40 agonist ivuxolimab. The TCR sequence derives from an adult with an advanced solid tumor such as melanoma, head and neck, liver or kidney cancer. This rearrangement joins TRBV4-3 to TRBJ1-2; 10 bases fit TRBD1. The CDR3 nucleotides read TGCGCCAGCAGCCATGCAGACAGGGGGCGAGATGGCTACACCTTC. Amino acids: CASSHADRGRDGYTF.